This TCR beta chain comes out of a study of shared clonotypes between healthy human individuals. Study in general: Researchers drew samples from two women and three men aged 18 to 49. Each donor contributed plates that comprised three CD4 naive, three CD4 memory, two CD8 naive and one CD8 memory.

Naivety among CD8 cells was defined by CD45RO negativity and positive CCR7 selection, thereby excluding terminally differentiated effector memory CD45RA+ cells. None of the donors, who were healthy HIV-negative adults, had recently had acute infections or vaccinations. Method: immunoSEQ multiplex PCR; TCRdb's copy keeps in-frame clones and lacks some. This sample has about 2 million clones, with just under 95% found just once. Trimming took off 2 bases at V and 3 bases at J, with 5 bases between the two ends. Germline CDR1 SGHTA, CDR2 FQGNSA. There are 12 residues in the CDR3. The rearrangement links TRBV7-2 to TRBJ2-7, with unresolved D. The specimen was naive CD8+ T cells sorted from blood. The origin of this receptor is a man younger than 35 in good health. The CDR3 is CASSLKGYEQYF. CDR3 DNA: TGTGCCAGCAGCTTAAAGGGCTACGAGCAGTACTTC. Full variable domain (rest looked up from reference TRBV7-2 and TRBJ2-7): GAGVSQSPSNKVTEKGKDVELRCDPISGHTALYWYRQSLGQGLEFLIYFQGNSAPDKSGLPSDRFSAERTGGSVSTLTIQRTQQEDSAVYLCASSLKGYEQYFGPGTRLTVT.